This TCR beta chain was captured by sequencing in a study of graft-versus-host responses after intestinal transplantation. Across the study: Recipients were given multivisceral, liver-intestinal, or isolated intestinal transplants. Uniformly, recipients were administered anti-thymocyte globulin induction with subsequent tacrolimus and steroids for roughly three years. Study-level results: Recipient marrow held GvH clones, some first seen in ileum or blood.

The CDR3 is 12 amino acids. CDR1 SEHNR and CDR2 FQNEAQ come from the germline V gene (reference sequence). V lost 6 bases and J 5 bases, leaving 8 bases between the germline ends. Produced via immunoSEQ multiplex PCR; TCRdb's table is partial and in-frame only. The table has about 19,000 clones, over 75% seen once. Concerning this clone: The antigen is undetermined.

Sequenced here: PBMCs, sampled 14 days after transplant. This TCR came from a human patient who received an intestinal transplant, so some T cells may come from the graft donor. The V and J genes are TRBV7-9 and TRBJ2-1, with a possible D match to TRBD1 (5 bases). The CDR3 loop is CASRGLDNEQFF. CDR3 bases: TGTGCCAGCAGGGGGCTCGACAATGAGCAGTTCTTC.